This T cell receptor (beta chain) was captured by sequencing in a study of blood T cell repertoires in COVID-19. Study at large: Samples representing acute and convalescent COVID-19 were sourced from the United States, Italy and Spain. Nucleic acid was either cDNA or gDNA, and it came from T cells, B-cell-depleted T cells, or PBMCs.

Germline V gives CDR1 LNHDA, CDR2 SQIVND (reference sequence). There are 14 residues in the CDR3. V was pared by 6 bases and J by 6 bases, with 4 bases of the junction left unmatched. Method: immunoSEQ multiplex PCR; TCRdb's copy keeps in-frame clones and lacks some. The sample consists of 200,000 to 250,000 clones, approximately 90% of them appearing once. This chain connects TRBV19 to TRBJ1-6; the match to TRBD1 covers 8 bases. The source is a man between 60 and 75 years old who had recovered from COVID-19. Source material: peripheral blood. The CDR3 sequence: CASSGTGLNSPLHF. The CDR3 region has the DNA TGTGCCAGTAGCGGGACAGGCCTTAATTCACCCCTCCACTTT.